Listed here are 3 T cell receptor beta chains from one sample, sequenced in a study of blood T cells in healthy people across ages. The use of a sample-barcoded 5' primer and a J-beta primer mix characterized a second PCR of 7 to 11 cycles. MiXCR was run by TCRdb on the 5' RACE reads, yielding one entry per CDR3 protein. Of roughly 1.5 million distinct CDR3 sequences in the sample, 42% are singletons; the top ten hold about 4%. Sequenced material: blood. All receptors derive from a woman under 30 in good health.

The genes are TRBV6-2 or TRBV6-3 and TRBJ1-2, with TRBD1 identical over 9 bases. Germline lookup yields CDR1 MNHEY and CDR2 SVGEGT. Trimming took 6 bases from V and 4 from J; bases not matched to a gene: 9. The CDR3 runs 15 residues. The CDR3 bases are TGTGCCAGCAGATCAACAGGGGGCAAGAGCTATGGCTACACCTTC. It encodes CASRSTGGKSYGYTF.

This chain connects TRBV12-3 or TRBV12-4 to TRBJ1-1; D remains ambiguous. This CDR3 has 13 residues. With 6 bases removed from V and 1 base from J, the gap between germline ends came to 9 bases. The chain's CDR3 is CASSMQPNTEAFF. CDR3 nucleotides: TGTGCCAGCAGCATGCAGCCGAACACTGAAGCTTTCTTT.

This clonotype has just a few counts. The chain carries TRBV20-1 and TRBJ1-6; D is unclear. The CDR3 contains 15 residues. Germline V CDR1 and CDR2: DFQATT, SNEGSKA (reference sequence). V lost 3 bases, J lost 0 bases, and 9 bases lay in between. In DNA, the CDR3 is TGCAGTGCTAGTACAGTAGACTCCTATAATTCACCCCTCCACTTT. This encodes CSASTVDSYNSPLHF.